The clone carrying this T cell receptor beta chain was detected only a few times. Its antigen is undetermined. TCRdb redid the calling of the RT-PCR reads with MiXCR, one entry per CDR3 protein. The table shows about 500,000 distinct CDR3 sequences, with more than 15% occurring only once. This sample was included in a study of response to subunit inactivated influenza vaccine. Overall study findings and caveats: That few new T cells are recruited by each seasonal influenza vaccination was the authors' suggestion.

The germline V gene encodes CDR1 MDHEN and CDR2 SYDVKM. This CDR3 is built from 12 residues. V was trimmed by 6 bases and J by 9 bases, leaving 15 bases between them. The material was CD4+ T cells sorted from PBMCs, obtained approximately 25 months after vaccination. This chain connects TRBV28 to TRBJ2-7; TRBD2 is a possible D gene (5 bases). The origin of this receptor is a man aged 50-75 years who received an inactivated influenza vaccine. The CDR3 is CASSPTGVVQYF. The CDR3 nucleotides read TGTGCCAGCAGCCCTACCGGGGTGGTGCAGTACTTC.